This TCR beta chain appears in the sequencing data of a study of T-cell reconstitution after alpha-beta-depleted transplantation in children. Study-wide findings and caveats: Some patients' high day-60 TCRbeta diversity was attributed to recipient cells surviving conditioning. Expanded graft clones, several hundred of them, were reportedly the source of alpha-beta T cells about two months after transplant. Among T cells one year after transplant, newly produced cells accounted for most counts and diversity.

The table lists this clonotype with many counts. The antigen is not known. Preparation of the TCRbeta library used unique molecular identifiers. One entry per CDR3 protein, called by TCRdb with MiXCR from the PCR reads. The sample carries about a million distinct CDR3 sequences, under 30% recorded once. This TCR derives from a boy under two years old who had a stem cell transplant for SCID, so the T cells may come from the graft donor. Here the sequenced sample was PBMCs, mostly from graft donor cells, taken 360 days after TCRalphabeta/CD19-depleted stem cell transplant.

This CDR3 reads CSVARAANEKLFF. In DNA form, the CDR3 reads TGCAGCGTTGCCCGGGCAGCTAATGAAAAACTGTTTTTT. The genes are TRBV29-1 and TRBJ1-4; D unclear. Trimming shortened V by 4 bases and J by 3 bases, and 9 bases separated the two germline ends. CDR3 size: 13 residues. Germline assignment: CDR1 SQVTM and CDR2 ANQGSEA.